These 9 T cell receptor beta chains were sequenced from one sample in a study of a mutant IDH1 vaccine in newly diagnosed glioma listed by TCRdb under 2021. What these receptors recognize is not known. Library creation used the immunoSEQ multiplex PCR assay. TCRdb obtained this table from immuneACCESS and retained in-frame rearrangements with V and J assigned. These tables miss some clones; where compared with another copy, unresolved V genes account for less than half of the shortfall, and the remainder is unexplained. The sample table records tens of thousands of clones; over 75% of these occur just once. The top ten hold roughly 5.2% of the sample. The meaning of the sample's time point label: week 47, end of study. Each vaccine dose was 300 ug of a 20-mer mutant IDH1 peptide in Montanide, given subcutaneously with topical imiquimod. The sequences come from PBMCs, collected from a glioma patient whose treatment included an IDH1 peptide vaccine. The origin of the receptors is a man aged 40-49 years with glioma.

The chain joins TRBV30 to TRBJ1-6; 8 bases align to TRBD1. The germline V gene encodes CDR1 GTSNPN and CDR2 SVGIG (reference sequence). This CDR3 contains 14 residues. V lost 0 bases and J lost 10; bases outside the gene matches: 5. DNA for the CDR3: TGTGCCTGGAGTGTAGGGCAGGGGGCGTCACCCCTCCACTTT. Amino acids: CAWSVGQGASPLHF.

The rearrangement links TRBV4-3 to TRBJ2-2, with 10 positions matching TRBD2. The CDR3 runs 17 residues. With 4 bases clipped from V and 4 bases from J, the junction kept 9 bases outside the gene matches. In germline, CDR1 is LGHNA, CDR2 YSLEER. CDR3 loop: CASSLNPSGGGTGELFF. CDR3 nucleotides: TGCGCCAGCAGCCTTAACCCCAGCGGGGGGGGCACCGGGGAGCTGTTTTTT.

This clone showed up many times. J is TRBJ1-1 and V is TRBV7-2, with D maybe TRBD1 (5 bases). Trimming removed 1 base from V and 7 bases from J, with 13 bases in between. Germline lookup yields CDR1 SGHTA and CDR2 FQGNSA. This CDR3 comprises 14 residues. In nucleotides, the CDR3 is TGTGCCAGCAGCTTAGTTCAGGGCCGGAGTGAAGCTTTCTTT. Translating it yields CASSLVQGRSEAFF.

This chain uses TRBV19 with TRBJ1-3; TRBD1 is a possible D gene (5 bases). The CDR3 has 14 amino acids. CDR1 is LNHDA, CDR2 SQIVND, per germline (reference sequence). V was trimmed by 6 bases and J by 3 bases, leaving 12 bases between them. The CDR3 protein is CASRTQGGGNTIYF. The CDR3 DNA reads TGTGCCAGTAGGACTCAGGGAGGTGGAAACACCATATATTTT.

This chain joins TRBV10-1 and TRBJ1-3; the match to TRBD1 covers 9 bases. The CDR3 is made up of 15 amino acids. J gave up 0 bases and V 6 bases, and 3 bases lay outside the gene matches. Germline lookup yields CDR1 WNHNN and CDR2 SYGVQD (reference sequence). The CDR3 bases are TGCGCCAGCAGAGGGACAGGGAGCTCTGGAAACACCATATATTTT. It codes for CASRGTGSSGNTIYF.

The rearrangement uses TRBV7-2 and TRBJ2-3; D call uncertain. Germline V gene lookup returns CDR1 SGHTA and CDR2 FQGNSA. Trimming took off 1 base at V and 0 bases at J, with 8 bases between the two ends. The CDR3 is made up of 15 amino acids. The CDR3 sequence is CASSLGLVSTDTQYF. CDR3 in DNA: TGTGCCAGCAGCTTAGGGTTGGTTAGCACAGATACGCAGTATTTT.

V and J are TRBV7-2 and TRBJ2-5, with D perhaps TRBD2 (7 bases). V was shortened by 4 bases and J by 5 bases, with 20 bases between the two germline ends. In germline, CDR1 is SGHTA, CDR2 FQGNSA. This CDR3 comprises 16 residues. The CDR3 DNA reads TGTGCCAGCAGCTCCGCAAATTGGGGGGGCCTGGAGACCCAGTACTTC. This codes for CASSSANWGGLETQYF.

The V and J genes are TRBV28 and TRBJ2-7; possibly TRBD1 for D (6 bases). Germline V gene data show CDR1 as MDHEN and CDR2 as SYDVKM. CDR3 size: 14 residues. The ends were cut back, 8 bases at V and 6 bases at J, with 20 bases in the middle. The CDR3 DNA follows: TGTGCCAGCCTTCACCCGGACAGCCCCTCCGAGCAGTACTTC. Its protein is CASLHPDSPSEQYF. The entire variable domain, with the rest obtained from reference TRBV28 and TRBJ2-7, is as follows: DVKVTQSSRYLVKRTGEKVFLECVQDMDHENMFWYRQDPGLGLRLIYFSYDVKMKEKGDIPEGYSVSREKKERFSLILESASTNQTSMYLCASLHPDSPSEQYFGPGTRLTVT.

The chain has TRBV27 and TRBJ2-7; 8 bases align to TRBD1. Trimming took 2 bases from V and 4 from J; bases not matched to a gene: 4. The CDR3 consists of 14 residues. In germline, CDR1 is MNHEY, CDR2 SMNVEV (reference sequence). This CDR3 reads CASSLRQGLYEQYF. CDR3 sequence (DNA): TGTGCCAGCAGTTTACGACAGGGGCTGTACGAGCAGTACTTC.